This passage covers 21 T cell receptor beta chains from one sample sequenced in a study of cytomegalovirus exposure and HLA in healthy donors. The PCR ran on 60 Vbeta and 13 Jbeta primers. Produced via immunoSEQ multiplex PCR; TCRdb's table is partial and in-frame only. The table includes 150,000 or so clones, roughly 85% detected once. The specimen was PBMCs. Every receptor here comes from a man between 18 and 29 years old in good health and CMV-seropositive.

This clone is a singleton in its sample. This chain links TRBV5-1 with TRBJ2-3; TRBD2 aligns across 9 bases. The germline gives CDR1 SGHRS, CDR2 YFSETQ. This CDR3 is 17 amino acids long. Losses at the gene ends were 0 bases for V and 4 bases for J; bases not matched to a gene: 9. DNA for the CDR3: TGCGCCAGCAGCTTGGGTGTTAGCGGGGGAGCGGCAGATACGCAGTATTTT. Translated, it gives CASSLGVSGGAADTQYF.

V usage is TRBV2 and J usage is TRBJ1-5, with D maybe TRBD1 (5 bases). The germline V and J ends were trimmed by 7 bases and 6 bases, with 13 bases remaining between them. CDR1 and CDR2 from the germline V gene are SNHLY and FYNNEI. The CDR3 has 13 amino acids. The CDR3 loop is CASMGEGSQPQHF. CDR3 DNA sequence: TGTGCCAGCATGGGGGAGGGCAGTCAGCCCCAGCATTTT.

This sequence joins TRBV19 and TRBJ1-5; 7 bases match TRBD1. There are 15 residues in the CDR3. V dropped 3 bases and J dropped 4; count of bases not matched to a gene: 6. Germline V gene sequence: CDR1 LNHDA, CDR2 SQIVND (reference sequence). CDR3 bases: TGTGCCAGTAGTATTGGGGACAGCCCAAATCAGCCCCAGCATTTT. This sequence encodes CASSIGDSPNQPQHF.

This chain connects TRBV29-1 to TRBJ2-5, with 11 bases fitting TRBD1. With 5 bases clipped from V and 4 bases from J, the junction kept 9 bases outside the gene matches. Germline V gives CDR1 SQVTM, CDR2 ANQGSEA. The CDR3 has 15 residues. CDR3 sequence reads: CSVLGTGGRSETQYF. In nucleotides, the CDR3 is TGCAGCGTTCTTGGGACAGGGGGAAGGTCAGAGACCCAGTACTTC.

The chain couples TRBV25-1 to TRBJ1-5; D call uncertain. The CDR3 is 14 amino acids. V lost 1 base and J lost 3, with 7 bases in between. Germline V gives CDR1 MGHDK, CDR2 SYGVNS. The CDR3 DNA is TGTGCCAGCAGTGAATCGGGGTTCAATCAGCCCCAGCATTTT. Protein: CASSESGFNQPQHF.

The chain combines TRBV7-2 with TRBJ2-7; tentatively, D is TRBD1 (6 bases). The length of the CDR3 is 15 residues. Trimming removed 5 bases at V and 12 bases at J, with 26 bases between. CDR1 and CDR2 from the germline V gene are SGHTA and FQGNSA. The DNA of the CDR3 is TGTGCCAGCAGCCCCCAACCCTTGGGGGCCACGTCTCCGTACTTC. Its protein is CASSPQPLGATSPYF.

The chain joins TRBV6-5 to TRBJ1-4; no clear D. Trimming pared 6 bases from V and 0 bases from J, leaving 8 bases between. CDR3 length: 14 residues. Germline CDR1 MNHEY, CDR2 SVGAGI. The CDR3 here is CASSPSATNEKLFF. The CDR3 DNA is TGTGCCAGCAGCCCTAGCGCAACTAATGAAAAACTGTTTTTT.

V is TRBV1 and J is TRBJ2-5; the table's TRBD1 call for D was not verified on the DNA. TRBV1 is deemed a pseudogene. CDR3 length: 17 residues. The CDR3 protein is CTSSQECDRDLKKTQYF. Written as DNA, the CDR3 is TGCACCAGCAGCCAAGAATGCGACAGGGACCTCAAGAAGACCCAGTACTTC.

The chain carries TRBV15 and TRBJ1-2; D is unclear. CDR3 length: 12 amino acids. Germline V gives CDR1 LNHNV, CDR2 YYDKDF (reference sequence). Trimming stripped 6 bases from V and 0 bases from J, with 5 bases between. Here the CDR3 reads CATRSANYGYTF. DNA for the CDR3: TGTGCCACCAGGTCGGCTAACTATGGCTACACCTTC.

This clone was seen once. The genes are TRBV29-1 and TRBJ2-7, with 11 positions matching TRBD2. Germline CDR1 reads SQVTM; CDR2 reads ANQGSEA. The CDR3 covers 16 residues. The junction had 10 bases not matched to a gene; V was cut back by 2 bases and J by 4 bases. The CDR3 reads CSVEQMKTSGKYEQYF. In DNA form, the CDR3 reads TGCAGCGTTGAACAAATGAAGACTAGCGGGAAGTACGAGCAGTACTTC.

V gene TRBV27 combines with J gene TRBJ1-6, with D possibly being TRBD1 (6 bases). V lost 5 bases, J lost 7 bases, and 15 bases lay in between. The CDR3 is 15 residues long. Germline V gene sequence: CDR1 MNHEY, CDR2 SMNVEV (reference sequence). CDR3 DNA: TGTGCCAGCAGTCAGGGGCCGGGGTTCAATTCACCCCTCCACTTT. Its protein product is CASSQGPGFNSPLHF.

CDR3 bases: TGTGCCAGCGGTGACAGGGCTCTGAGGACCATATATTTT. It is translated as CASGDRALRTIYF. The chain is built from TRBV6-5 and TRBJ1-3; 7 nucleotides match TRBD1. Germline-derived CDR1 and CDR2 are MNHEY and SVGAGI. This CDR3 spans 13 amino acids. V trimming: 8 bases; J trimming: 10 bases; junction bases outside the gene matches: 11.

The rearrangement uses TRBV4-3 and TRBJ1-2, with D perhaps matching TRBD1 (6 bases). CDR3 length: 13 residues. The V and J ends lost 4 bases and 2 bases respectively, with 8 bases between them. The germline gives CDR1 LGHNA, CDR2 YSLEER. The CDR3 DNA is TGCGCCAGCAGCCGGGACAAGAACTATGGCTACACCTTC. It specifies CASSRDKNYGYTF.

The chain carries TRBV19 and TRBJ1-1, with D perhaps matching TRBD1 (6 bases). The germline V gene encodes CDR1 LNHDA and CDR2 SQIVND (reference sequence). V lost 3 bases to trimming and J lost 5 bases, with 19 bases between them. The CDR3 has 16 residues. The CDR3 nucleotides read TGTGCCAGTAGTATGACCCTCGGGGACATGGGGACTGAAGCTTTCTTT. This codes for CASSMTLGDMGTEAFF.

This sequence joins TRBV4-3 and TRBJ2-3; 8 bases map to TRBD2. This CDR3 has 18 residues. The V and J ends lost 1 base and 6 bases, in that order; junction bases with no gene match: 15. Germline CDR1 is LGHNA and CDR2 is YSLEER. The CDR3 region has the DNA TGCGCCAGCAGCCAAGGTCCCCAGCGGGGGTCCCGAGCGGATACGCAGTATTTT. As protein: CASSQGPQRGSRADTQYF.

CDR3 in DNA: TGTGCCAGTAGTACGGGACAGGGGAACTATGGCTACACCTTC. Its translation is CASSTGQGNYGYTF. The chain couples TRBV19 to TRBJ1-2, with 10 bases lining up with TRBD1. Germline V gene sequence: CDR1 LNHDA, CDR2 SQIVND (reference sequence). Trimming took 4 bases from V and 2 from J; bases not matched to a gene: 1. The CDR3 sequence is 14 residues long.

This chain joins TRBV18 and TRBJ1-4; tentatively, D is TRBD1 (5 bases). Trimming took 2 bases from V and 4 from J, leaving 11 bases between them. The CDR3 extends over 15 amino acids. CDR1 is KGHSH, CDR2 LQKENI, per germline. The CDR3 region is CASSPRRGGNEKLFF. The CDR3 nucleotides read TGTGCCAGCTCACCAAGAAGGGGCGGTAATGAAAAACTGTTTTTT.

This clone was counted a single time. This rearrangement joins TRBV9 to TRBJ2-3, with a tentative D call TRBD2 (6 bases). The CDR3 loop spans 14 amino acids. Germline-derived CDR1 and CDR2 are SGDLS and YYNGEE. Trimming took 0 bases from V and 7 from J, leaving 12 bases between them. The DNA for the CDR3 is TGTGCCAGCAGCGTAGGGACTACCCCGAATACGCAGTATTTT. This translates into CASSVGTTPNTQYF.

This clone was counted a single time. This rearrangement joins TRBV15 to TRBJ1-1; D unclear. The CDR3 is 12 residues long. The V gene lost 2 bases and the J gene lost 5 bases, with 6 bases spanning the gap. Germline assignment: CDR1 LNHNV and CDR2 YYDKDF (reference sequence). CDR3 in amino acids: CATSRFRTEAFF. The CDR3, as DNA: TGTGCCACCAGCAGATTCAGGACTGAAGCTTTCTTT.

This clone was picked up one time. The gene calls are TRBV7-2 and TRBJ2-1; 10 bases fit TRBD2. This CDR3 is 16 amino acids long. Looked up from germline, CDR1 is SGHTA and CDR2 is FQGNSA. V shed 3 bases, J shed 1 base, and the junction held 3 bases outside the gene matches. The CDR3 nucleotides are TGTGCCAGCAGCTTGGCTAGCGGGGGATCCTACAATGAGCAGTTCTTC. It encodes CASSLASGGSYNEQFF.

This chain uses TRBV5-6 with TRBJ1-5; D not resolved. Germline CDR1 SGHDT, CDR2 YYEEEE. V was shortened by 1 base and J by 2 bases, with 13 bases between the two germline ends. This CDR3 spans 16 amino acids. The CDR3 loop is CASSLRRTSGNQPQHF. DNA for the CDR3: TGTGCCAGCAGCTTGAGGAGGACGAGCGGCAATCAGCCCCAGCATTTT.